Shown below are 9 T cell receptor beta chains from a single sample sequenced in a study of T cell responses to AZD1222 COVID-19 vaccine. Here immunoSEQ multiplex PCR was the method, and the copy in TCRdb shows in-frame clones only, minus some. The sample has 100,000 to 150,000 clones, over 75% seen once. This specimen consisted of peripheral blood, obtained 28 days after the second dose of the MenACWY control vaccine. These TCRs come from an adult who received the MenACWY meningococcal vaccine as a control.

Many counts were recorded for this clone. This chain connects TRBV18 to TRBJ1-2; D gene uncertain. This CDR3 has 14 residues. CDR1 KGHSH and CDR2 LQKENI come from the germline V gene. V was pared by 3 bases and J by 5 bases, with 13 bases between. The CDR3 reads CASSPNKETYGYTF. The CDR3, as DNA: TGTGCCAGCTCACCCAACAAGGAGACTTATGGCTACACCTTC.

The CDR3 loop is CASSIVTGGYGYTF. DNA for the CDR3: TGTGCCAGTAGTATCGTTACAGGGGGCTATGGCTACACCTTC. The chain has TRBV19 and TRBJ1-2, with 8 bases lining up with TRBD1. Germline V gene lookup returns CDR1 LNHDA and CDR2 SQIVND (reference sequence). V dropped 3 bases and J dropped 4; count of bases not matched to a gene: 4. The CDR3 sequence is 14 residues long. Together with reference TRBV19 and TRBJ1-2, the CDR3 gives the full variable domain: DGGITQSPKYLFRKEGQNVTLSCEQNLNHDAMYWYRQDPGQGLRLIYYSQIVNDFQKGDIAEGYSVSREKKESFPLTVTSAQKNPTAFYLCASSIVTGGYGYTFGSGTRLTVV.

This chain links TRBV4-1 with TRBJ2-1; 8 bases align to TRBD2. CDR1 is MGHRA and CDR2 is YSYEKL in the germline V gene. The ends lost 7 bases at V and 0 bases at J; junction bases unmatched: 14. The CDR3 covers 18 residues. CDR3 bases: TGCGCCAGCACGGCCCTAGCGGGTTCCTCTAGCTCCTACAATGAGCAGTTCTTC. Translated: CASTALAGSSSSYNEQFF.

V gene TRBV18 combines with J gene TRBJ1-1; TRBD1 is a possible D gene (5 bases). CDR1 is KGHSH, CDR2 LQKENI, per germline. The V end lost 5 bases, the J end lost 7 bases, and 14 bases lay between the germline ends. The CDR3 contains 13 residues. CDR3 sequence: CASSSITGVEAFF. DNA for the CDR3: TGTGCCAGCTCATCGATCACGGGGGTTGAAGCTTTCTTT.

This CDR3 reads CASSWAYNEQFF. Here the CDR3 DNA reads TGTGCCAGCAGCTGGGCCTACAATGAGCAGTTCTTC. The rearrangement links TRBV6-2 or TRBV6-3 to TRBJ2-1; D uncertain. Per germline, CDR1 MNHEY and CDR2 SVGEGT. Trimming took off 6 bases at V and 2 bases at J, with 5 bases between the two ends. This CDR3 contains 12 residues.

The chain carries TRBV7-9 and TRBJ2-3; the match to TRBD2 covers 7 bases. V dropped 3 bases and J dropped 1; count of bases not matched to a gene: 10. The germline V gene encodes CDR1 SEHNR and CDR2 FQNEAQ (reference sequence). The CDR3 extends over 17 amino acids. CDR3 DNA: TGTGCCAGCAGCTTGTATAGTGGAGGACTAGGCACAGATACGCAGTATTTT. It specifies CASSLYSGGLGTDTQYF.

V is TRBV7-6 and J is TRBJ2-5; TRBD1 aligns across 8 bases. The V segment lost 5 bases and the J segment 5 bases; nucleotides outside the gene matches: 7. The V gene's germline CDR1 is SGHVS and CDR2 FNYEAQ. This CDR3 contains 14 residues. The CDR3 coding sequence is TGTGCCAGCAGCCGCGACAGGGGTGGGGAGACCCAGTACTTC. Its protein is CASSRDRGGETQYF.

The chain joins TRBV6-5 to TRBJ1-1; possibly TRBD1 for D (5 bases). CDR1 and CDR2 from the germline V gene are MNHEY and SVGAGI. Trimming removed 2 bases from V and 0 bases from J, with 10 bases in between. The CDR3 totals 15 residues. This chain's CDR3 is CASSYTGVMNTEAFF. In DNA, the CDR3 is TGTGCCAGCAGTTACACGGGGGTAATGAACACTGAAGCTTTCTTT.

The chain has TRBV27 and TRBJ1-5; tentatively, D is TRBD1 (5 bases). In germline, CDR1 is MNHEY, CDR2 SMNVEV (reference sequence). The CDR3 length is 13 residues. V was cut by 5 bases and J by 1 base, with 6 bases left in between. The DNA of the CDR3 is TGTGCCAGCAGTGGGGGGAGCAATCAGCCCCAGCATTTT. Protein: CASSGGSNQPQHF.